Following are 21 T cell receptor beta chains from one sample sequenced in a study of blood T cells in healthy people across ages. Next came a second PCR, run for about 7 to 12 cycles, which used a sample-barcoded 5' primer along with a J-beta primer mix. TCRdb itself ran the 5' RACE reads through MiXCR, one entry per CDR3 protein. The repertoire holds about 1.7 million distinct CDR3 sequences, with roughly 27% as singletons. Sequenced: blood. These receptor sequences come from a woman in her thirties in good health.

Only a few counts were recorded for this clonotype. This sequence joins TRBV5-1 and TRBJ2-5; D not certain. CDR3 size: 14 residues. Germline-derived CDR1 and CDR2 are SGHRS and YFSETQ. With 2 bases removed from V and 1 base from J, the gap between germline ends came to 9 bases. CDR3 sequence (DNA): TGCGCCAGCAGCTTAGCGTGGACCCAAGAGACCCAGTACTTC. Translating gives CASSLAWTQETQYF.

The V gene is TRBV19, the J gene TRBJ1-1; 11 bases line up with TRBD1. Germline lookup yields CDR1 LNHDA and CDR2 SQIVND (reference sequence). The CDR3 is 16 amino acids. V lost 6 bases to trimming and J lost 5 bases; unmatched junction nucleotides: 11. The CDR3 coding sequence is TGTGCCAGTAGCAACCGGGACAGGGGGGGATGGACTGAAGCTTTCTTT. The encoded protein is CASSNRDRGGWTEAFF.

A remark on this clonotype: This clone may be a read error of a much larger clone one base away. The rearrangement uses TRBV20-1 and TRBJ2-5, with D unclear. Between the trimmed V and J ends, which lost 5 bases and 0 bases, there was a span of 13 bases. Germline V gene data show CDR1 as DFQATT and CDR2 as SNEGSKA (reference sequence). CDR3 length: 14 residues. In DNA, the CDR3 is TGCAGTGCTCAGAAATCGGGTAACCAAGAGACCCAGTACTTC. Protein: CSAQKSGNQETQYF.

This clonotype was observed a few times. The rearrangement joins TRBV27 to TRBJ1-2; D is unclear. The length of the CDR3 is 15 residues. The germline V gene encodes CDR1 MNHEY and CDR2 SMNVEV (reference sequence). Trimming took 3 bases from V and 4 from J, leaving 15 bases between them. The CDR3 DNA follows: TGTGCCAGCAGTTTTTCCCCACGCGCGAGCTATGGCTACACCTTC. Protein product: CASSFSPRASYGYTF.

This clonotype was found many times. The chain recombines TRBV29-1 with TRBJ2-7; D may be TRBD2 (5 bases). The CDR3 is 13 residues long. Looked up from germline, CDR1 is SQVTM and CDR2 is ANQGSEA. Trimming took 6 bases from V and 6 from J, leaving 18 bases between them. In DNA, the CDR3 is TGCAGCGTGCTCCGGGATAGGGCCTCCGAGCAGTACTTC. It yields the protein CSVLRDRASEQYF.

In this sample, this clonotype turned up many times. The rearrangement joins TRBV12-3 or TRBV12-4 to TRBJ2-7; D perhaps matches TRBD1 (5 bases). Trimming removed 5 bases from V and 2 bases from J, with 16 bases in between. CDR3 length equals 15 residues. In nucleotides, the CDR3 is TGTGCCAGCAGTATTGGGGCGACACACGCCTACGAGCAGTACTTC. It codes for CASSIGATHAYEQYF.

This clonotype came up a few times. The chain has TRBV20-1 and TRBJ2-5; D remains unclear. The germline gives CDR1 DFQATT, CDR2 SNEGSKA (reference sequence). The CDR3 extends over 13 amino acids. The ends were cut back, 3 bases at V and 1 base at J, with 9 bases in the middle. The CDR3 DNA reads as TGCAGTGCTAGTCGGCAGATCCAAGAGACCCAGTACTTC. This gives the protein CSASRQIQETQYF.

In regard to this clonotype: A read error may explain this, as a much larger clone is one base away. This chain uses TRBV5-1 with TRBJ1-1; D is uncertain. The CDR3 contains 14 residues. From germline, CDR1 is SGHRS and CDR2 YFSETQ. Written as DNA, the CDR3 is TGCGCCGGCAGCTTGGTTGGGCCGAACACTGAAGCTTTCTTT. As protein: CAGSLVGPNTEAFF.

The chain combines TRBV12-3 or TRBV12-4 with TRBJ2-7, with 9 bases lining up with TRBD2. The trim removed 2 bases at V and 3 bases at J, leaving 14 bases unmatched. The CDR3 totals 18 residues. DNA for the CDR3: TGTGCCAGCAGTTTAAAGGGCCGGGCTAGCGGGATTGTCTACGAGCAGTACTTC. Translation gives CASSLKGRASGIVYEQYF.

At least ten counts were recorded for this clonotype. The rearrangement joins TRBV5-6 to TRBJ2-7; D is unresolved. V lost 1 base, J lost 4 bases, and 15 bases lay in between. There are 15 residues in the CDR3. Germline V lookup: CDR1 SGHDT, CDR2 YYEEEE. The CDR3 nucleotides are TGTGCCAGCAGCTTGTTGGGTGGTACTAAATACGAGCAGTACTTC. The encoded protein is CASSLLGGTKYEQYF.

This clonotype was picked up a small number of times. V usage is TRBV20-1 and J usage is TRBJ1-4; D unclear. CDR1 is DFQATT, CDR2 SNEGSKA, per germline (reference sequence). V lost 6 bases to trimming and J lost 6 bases, with 20 bases between them. The CDR3 sequence is 15 residues long. The CDR3 sequence is CSALVPGWRHEKLFF. CDR3 DNA: TGCAGTGCCCTAGTTCCGGGATGGAGGCATGAAAAACTGTTTTTT.

The chain is built from TRBV11-2 and TRBJ2-3, with 14 bases lining up with TRBD2. The germline gives CDR1 SGHAT, CDR2 FQNNGV. The CDR3 is made up of 16 amino acids. Trimming cost V 5 bases and J 7 bases; bases outside gene matches: 8. CDR3 in amino acids: CASSPKGLAGAHTQYF. The CDR3 DNA reads TGTGCCAGCAGCCCTAAGGGACTAGCGGGGGCTCATACGCAGTATTTT.

On this clonotype itself: A read error may account for a junction end that differs from germline. The V call is TRBV12-3 or TRBV12-4, the J call TRBJ1-5; tentatively, D is TRBD1 (5 bases). The CDR3 extends over 14 amino acids. CDR3 sequence (DNA): TGTGTCAGCACCCGGGGGATTAGCAATCAGCCCCAGCATTTT. This encodes CVSTRGISNQPQHF.

Note on this clonotype: This sequence may be a read error, since a much larger clone differs from it by one base. V is TRBV7-7 and J is TRBJ2-4, with D perhaps matching TRBD2 (6 bases). V was trimmed by 5 bases and J by 13 bases, leaving 18 bases between them. Germline V gives CDR1 SSHAT, CDR2 FNYEAQ (reference sequence). This CDR3 has 13 amino acids. The CDR3 region has the DNA TGTGCCAGCAGCCAGGGACTTTCCAATGAGCAGTACTTC. Amino acid sequence: CASSQGLSNEQYF.

A few counts support this clonotype. The chain is built from TRBV7-2 and TRBJ2-1; 12 bases agree with TRBD2. The CDR3 consists of 16 residues. The germline V gene encodes CDR1 SGHTA and CDR2 FQGNSA. Trimming cost V 1 base and J 8 bases; bases outside gene matches: 6. CDR3 nucleotide sequence: TGTGCCAGCAGCTTAGATCTAGCGGGGGGGTCGGATGAGCAGTTCTTC. Translated: CASSLDLAGGSDEQFF.

As concerns this clonotype: This could be a read error, since a much larger clone is one nucleotide away. The CDR3 spells CASSSRTSGGYSYEQHF. CDR3 bases: TGTGCCAGCAGCTCCCGGACTAGCGGGGGGTACTCCTACGAGCAGCACTTC. V gene TRBV13 combines with J gene TRBJ2-7; 14 nucleotides align to TRBD2. CDR1 is PRHDT, CDR2 FYEKMQ, per germline (reference sequence). The CDR3 covers 17 residues.

Note on this clonotype: It may be a read error: a sequence one base away is much more abundant. J is TRBJ2-4 and V is TRBV6-1, with D possibly TRBD2 on 7 matching bases. CDR3 length: 15 residues. The germline V gene encodes CDR1 MNHNS and CDR2 SASEGT. Trimming shortened V by 1 base and J by 6 bases, and 13 bases separated the two germline ends. The CDR3 DNA sequence: TGTGCCAGCAGTGAAGGCGGGGGCCCCCCAAACATTCAGTACTTC. Translating gives CASSEGGGPPNIQYF.

J is TRBJ2-3 and V is TRBV20-1; D ambiguous. Germline loops: CDR1 DFQATT, CDR2 SNEGSKA (reference sequence). V was shortened by 5 bases and J by 5 bases, with 17 bases between the two germline ends. The CDR3 has 14 residues. Here the CDR3 reads CSASDPGVRDTQYF. CDR3 nucleotide sequence: TGCAGTGCTTCGGACCCCGGTGTACGAGATACGCAGTATTTT.

This rearrangement joins TRBV20-1 to TRBJ1-1; 9 bases fit TRBD1. The CDR3 is 15 amino acids. Germline trimming cut 1 base from V and 0 bases from J; bases unmatched to any gene: 3. Germline CDR1 reads DFQATT; CDR2 reads SNEGSKA (reference sequence). CDR3 nucleotide sequence: TGCAGTGCTAGAGGTGGACAGGGGCTGAACACTGAAGCTTTCTTT. This codes for CSARGGQGLNTEAFF.

J is TRBJ2-1 and V is TRBV24-1; D unresolved. Germline-derived CDR1 and CDR2 are KGHDR and SFDVKD. The CDR3 sequence is 13 residues long. V gave up 5 bases and J gave up 5 bases, with 9 bases separating them. In DNA, the CDR3 is TGTGCCACCAGTGTGACGGATGACAATGAGCAGTTCTTC. As protein: CATSVTDDNEQFF.

A few counts support this clonotype. This chain uses TRBV20-1 with TRBJ2-7; unclear D gene. Trimming shortened V by 5 bases and J by 6 bases, and 20 bases separated the two germline ends. There are 14 residues in the CDR3. The germline CDR1 and CDR2 sequences are DFQATT and SNEGSKA (reference sequence). The CDR3 nucleotides are TGCAGTGCTTCGACCTTCGACGGTTTGGCCGAGCAGTACTTC. Its protein is CSASTFDGLAEQYF.